This TCR beta chain was obtained from a study of shared clonotypes between healthy human individuals (TCRdb year 2020). Notes on the research overall: A few men and a couple of women, aged 18 to 49 years, made up the cohort. For each donor, CD4 naive and CD4 memory were each run on three plates, CD8 naive on two plates, and CD8 memory on one plate. Blood TCR repertoires of a handful of healthy adults were deeply sequenced to estimate repertoire size and the extent of clonotype sharing between individuals. Different laboratories and diverse techniques were used to prepare libraries and sequence TCR repertoires, to increase sequencing depth and limit assay-specific biases. Between about 0.94 and 10 billion PBMCs per donor were obtained by leukapheresis. The study at large found these results: Clonotypes shared by all four sorted-subset donors showed higher generation probabilities than non-shared clonotypes. Sampling was restricted to blood, and TCR repertoires in tissue are likely to differ from TCR repertoires in blood. Because the study included a small number of donors, the genetic and exposure-history diversity represented was limited. Across a handful of donors, around 5% of naive CD4, roughly 3.5% of naive CD8, 2% to 2.5% of memory CD4, and 0.4% of memory CD8 clonotypes were shared. Naive subsets generally had larger estimated clonotype richness than memory subsets did. Pairwise subsampling indicated that sequencing depth was expected to affect the degree of clonotype sharing among donors. Incomplete sequencing was indicated by rarefaction of sorted-subset datasets, despite the large sequencing depth.

TCR CDR3 regions were amplified from genomic DNA by multiplex PCR using the deep immunoSEQ assay. Genomic DNA extracted from each cell subset was distributed evenly over all wells of several immunoSEQ 96-well plates, and each plate served as one replicate. For sorted subsets, each replicate PCR was loaded with about 0.2 ug genomic DNA, equivalent to 32,000 or so T cell genomes. Purified libraries were measured with a Qubit 3.0 fluorometer, size-checked on a Bioanalyzer 2100, and measured again with the KAPA Library Quantification kit. Each immunoSEQ 96-well plate was sequenced on its own single-read 150-cycle Illumina NextSeq 550 flow cell. As for the original processing: Because only junctional sequences without quality scores were contained in the immunoSEQ output, filtering matching that applied to full-length reads could not be performed. To assign V/J genes and CDR3, sequences were annotated against IMGT germline references using PyIR, a Python wrapper for IgBLAST v1.9. Reads were filtered out if the reads had weak V/J assignments (E-value above 1e-6), no CDR3, stop codons, out-of-frame junctions, or ambiguous translated residues. A V3J clonotype was defined by an identical inferred V gene, J gene, and CDR3 amino acid sequence. To compute the percentage overlap between repertoires, the number of shared unique clonotypes was divided by the size of the smaller repertoire. Three approaches were used to assess repertoire richness: RTK rarefaction, the Chao1 estimator, and Recon v2.1 estimates of unobserved clonotypes. For all TCRbeta clonotypes obtained by the gDNA method from a handful of donors, generation probabilities were computed with OLGA. The table comes from immuneACCESS by way of TCRdb, which keeps in-frame sequences with V and J called. Part of the clones is missing from these tables; in studies checked, under half for an unresolved V gene and the rest for unknown reasons. V and J calls and clone size follow that table, whereas D and trimming were derived from the DNA. The table for this sample lists about 960,000 clones; 76% of them were counted only once. Jointly, the top ten make up about 1.5% of the sample.

Healthy HIV-negative adults with no recently reported acute infections or vaccinations were included as donors. Only Caucasian adults living in Nashville, Tennessee, USA were represented among the donors. Magnetic negative selection was used to enrich CD4+ T cells, after which naive cells were positively selected on CD45RA and the negative fraction became the memory subset. Blood was collected by leukapheresis, and PBMCs were isolated by Ficoll-Histopaque density gradient centrifugation and then cryopreserved in liquid nitrogen vapor phase. Analytical flow cytometry was used to check the purity and quantity of every magnetically sorted T cell population. Genomic DNA was isolated from every sorted fraction and measured by UV absorbance on a Nanodrop 2000c. The CDR3 sequence holds 11 residues, the cysteine and phenylalanine included. CDR3 DNA only is kept here, 33 bases in frame from base 1. V is reduced by 4 bases and J by 3 bases, leaving a spacing of 7 bases between them. The germline V gene gives CDR1 as SQVTM and CDR2 as ANQGSEA.

This clone was detected a few times. Its antigen is still unknown. Base qualities are not at hand, and no much larger clone is one base apart. The sequence joins TRBV29-1 to TRBJ2-7; the D gene cannot be resolved reliably. Sequenced input: memory CD4+ T cells sorted from blood. The cell subset or site label for this specimen denotes: CD45RA-negative fraction. The receptor comes from a man younger than 35 in good health. The CDR3 in this case is CSVGSFYEQYF. In nucleotide form, the sequence is TGCAGCGTTGGCAGTTTCTACGAGCAGTACTTC.